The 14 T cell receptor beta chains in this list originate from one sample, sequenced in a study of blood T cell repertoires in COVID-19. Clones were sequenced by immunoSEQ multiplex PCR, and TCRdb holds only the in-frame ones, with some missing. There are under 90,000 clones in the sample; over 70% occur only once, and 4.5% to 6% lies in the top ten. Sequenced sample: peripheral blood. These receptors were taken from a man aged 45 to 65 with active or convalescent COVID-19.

The CDR3, as DNA: TGTGCCAGCAGCGTAGTGAGGGAAGGTTTCGGCAATCAGCCCCAGCATTTT. This codes for CASSVVREGFGNQPQHF. The gene calls are TRBV9 and TRBJ1-5; D call uncertain. V was cut by 0 bases and J by 2 bases, with 15 bases left in between. CDR3 length: 17 amino acids. CDR1 is SGDLS, CDR2 YYNGEE, per germline.

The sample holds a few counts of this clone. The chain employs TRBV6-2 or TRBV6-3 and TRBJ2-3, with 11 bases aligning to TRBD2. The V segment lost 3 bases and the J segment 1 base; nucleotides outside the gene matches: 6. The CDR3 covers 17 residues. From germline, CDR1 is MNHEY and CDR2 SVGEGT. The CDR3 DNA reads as TGTGCCAGCAGTTATATAGCGGGGGGGGCCCGCACAGATACGCAGTATTTT. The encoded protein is CASSYIAGGARTDTQYF.

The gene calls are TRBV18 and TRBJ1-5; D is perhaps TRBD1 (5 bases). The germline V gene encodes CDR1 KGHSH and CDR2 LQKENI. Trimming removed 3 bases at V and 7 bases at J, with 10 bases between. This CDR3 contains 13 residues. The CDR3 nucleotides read TGTGCCAGCTCACCGGGGGAGGGACAGCCCCAGCATTTT. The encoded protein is CASSPGEGQPQHF.

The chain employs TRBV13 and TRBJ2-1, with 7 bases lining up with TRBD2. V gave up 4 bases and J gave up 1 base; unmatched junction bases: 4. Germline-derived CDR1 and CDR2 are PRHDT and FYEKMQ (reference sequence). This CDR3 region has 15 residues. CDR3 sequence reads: CASSSNGGSYNEQFF. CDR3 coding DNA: TGTGCCAGCAGCTCGAACGGGGGGTCCTACAATGAGCAGTTCTTC.

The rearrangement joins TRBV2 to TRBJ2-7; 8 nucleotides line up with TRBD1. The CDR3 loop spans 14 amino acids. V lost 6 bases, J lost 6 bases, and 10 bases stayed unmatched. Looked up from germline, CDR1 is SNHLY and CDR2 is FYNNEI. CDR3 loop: CASRRGQGAVEQYF. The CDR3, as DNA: TGTGCCAGCAGGAGGGGGCAGGGGGCAGTCGAGCAGTACTTC.

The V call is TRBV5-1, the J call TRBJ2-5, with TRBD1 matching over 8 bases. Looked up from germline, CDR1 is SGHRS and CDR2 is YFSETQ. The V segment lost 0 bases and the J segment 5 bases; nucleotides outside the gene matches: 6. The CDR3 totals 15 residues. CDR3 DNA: TGCGCCAGCAGCTTGGCCCCAGGGGGCTGGGAGACCCAGTACTTC. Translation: CASSLAPGGWETQYF.

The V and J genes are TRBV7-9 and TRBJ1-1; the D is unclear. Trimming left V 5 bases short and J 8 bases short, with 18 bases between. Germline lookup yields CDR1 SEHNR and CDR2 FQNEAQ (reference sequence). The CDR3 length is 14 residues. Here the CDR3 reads CASSPLAPGKEAFF. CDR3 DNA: TGTGCCAGCAGCCCTTTGGCCCCGGGAAAGGAAGCTTTCTTT.

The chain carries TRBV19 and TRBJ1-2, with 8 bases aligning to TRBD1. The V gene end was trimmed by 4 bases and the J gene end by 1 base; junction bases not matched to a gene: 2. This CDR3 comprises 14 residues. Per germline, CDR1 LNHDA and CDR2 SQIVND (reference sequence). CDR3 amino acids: CASSTGQGNYGYTF. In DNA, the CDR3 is TGTGCCAGTAGTACCGGACAGGGTAACTATGGCTACACCTTC.

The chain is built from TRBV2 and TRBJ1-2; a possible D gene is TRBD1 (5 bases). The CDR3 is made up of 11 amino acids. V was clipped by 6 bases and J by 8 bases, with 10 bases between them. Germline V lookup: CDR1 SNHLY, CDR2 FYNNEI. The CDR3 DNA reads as TGTGCCAGCAGGGCGGGGGAAGGCTACACCTTC. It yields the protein CASRAGEGYTF.

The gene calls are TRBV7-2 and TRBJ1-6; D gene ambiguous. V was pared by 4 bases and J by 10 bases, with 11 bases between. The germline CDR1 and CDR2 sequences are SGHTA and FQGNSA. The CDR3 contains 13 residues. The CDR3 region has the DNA TGTGCCAGCAGCTCAATGCTACGCTCACCCCTCCACTTT. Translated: CASSSMLRSPLHF. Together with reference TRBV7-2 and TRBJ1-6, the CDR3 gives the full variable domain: GAGVSQSPSNKVTEKGKDVELRCDPISGHTALYWYRQSLGQGLEFLIYFQGNSAPDKSGLPSDRFSAERTGGSVSTLTIQRTQQEDSAVYLCASSSMLRSPLHFGNGTRLTVT.

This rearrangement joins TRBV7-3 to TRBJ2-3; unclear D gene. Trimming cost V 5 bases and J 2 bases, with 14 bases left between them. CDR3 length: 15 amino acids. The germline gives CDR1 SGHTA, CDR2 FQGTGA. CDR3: CASSRSPRFTDTQYF. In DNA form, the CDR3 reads TGTGCCAGCAGCCGCAGCCCTAGATTCACAGATACGCAGTATTTT.

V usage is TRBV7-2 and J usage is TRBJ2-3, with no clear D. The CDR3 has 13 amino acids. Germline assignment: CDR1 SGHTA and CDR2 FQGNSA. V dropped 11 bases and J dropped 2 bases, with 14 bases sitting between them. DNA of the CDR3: TGTGCCCCTACTAAAGTGTTCACAGATACGCAGTATTTT. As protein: CAPTKVFTDTQYF.

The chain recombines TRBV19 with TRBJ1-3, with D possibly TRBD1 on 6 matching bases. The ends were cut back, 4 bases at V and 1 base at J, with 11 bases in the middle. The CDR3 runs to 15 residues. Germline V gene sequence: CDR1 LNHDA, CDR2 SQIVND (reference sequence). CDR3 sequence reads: CASSKQGKSGNTIYF. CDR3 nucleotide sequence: TGTGCCAGTAGTAAACAGGGAAAGTCTGGAAACACCATATATTTT.

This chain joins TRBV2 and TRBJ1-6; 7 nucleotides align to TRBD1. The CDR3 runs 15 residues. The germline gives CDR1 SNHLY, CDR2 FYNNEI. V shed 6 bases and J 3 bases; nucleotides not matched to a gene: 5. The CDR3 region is CASRDQGVYNSPLHF. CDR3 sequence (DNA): TGTGCCAGCAGGGACCAGGGGGTCTATAATTCACCCCTCCACTTT.